A single sample is the source of the 21 T cell receptor beta chains below, sequenced in a study of pediatric ulcerative colitis (dated by TCRdb to about 2019). The library was generated by the immunoSEQ multiplex PCR assay. TCRdb holds this immuneACCESS table with in-frame rearrangements only. Some clones are missing; in checked studies, unresolved V genes explain under half, and the rest has no known cause. For this sample there are tens of thousands of clones; about 80% appear just once. About 0.71% of the sample belongs to the ten largest clones. During colonoscopy, one to two pinch biopsies were obtained from the rectum for research. Sequencing was carried out using gut tissue. These receptors were collected from a boy aged 10-17 years with moderate ulcerative colitis.

The V and J genes are TRBV30 and TRBJ2-7; either TRBD1 or TRBD2 may fit D (5 bases each). Deletions cut 5 bases from V and 3 bases from J, with 20 bases between. CDR1 is GTSNPN, CDR2 SVGIG, per germline (reference sequence). The CDR3 consists of 15 residues. The CDR3 loop reads CAWGLFLGVVYEQYF. CDR3 nucleotide sequence: TGTGCCTGGGGCCTTTTTTTGGGGGTAGTCTACGAGCAGTACTTC.

This clone came up a few times. The chain has TRBV19 and TRBJ2-2; possible D gene TRBD2, 5 bases. The germline CDR1 and CDR2 sequences are LNHDA and SQIVND (reference sequence). V was shortened by 5 bases and J by 4 bases, with 20 bases between the two germline ends. This CDR3 spans 17 amino acids. The CDR3, as DNA: TGTGCCAGTAGTCCCCTCCAACTAGGAGCTGGCACCGGGGAGCTGTTTTTT. Its translation: CASSPLQLGAGTGELFF.

This clone was counted only a few times. The rearrangement joins TRBV9 to TRBJ2-1; D is possibly TRBD1 (5 bases). The CDR3 has 13 residues. Trimming cost V 0 bases and J 10 bases, with 11 bases left between them. Germline V gene lookup returns CDR1 SGDLS and CDR2 YYNGEE. CDR3 in amino acids: CASSVGGVSEQFF. In DNA, the CDR3 is TGTGCCAGCAGCGTAGGGGGCGTTTCGGAGCAGTTCTTC.

This rearrangement joins TRBV28 to TRBJ1-1; no reliable D call. CDR3 size: 15 residues. Germline assignment: CDR1 MDHEN and CDR2 SYDVKM. V gave up 5 bases and J gave up 2 bases, with 15 bases separating them. The CDR3 loop reads CASSPRLKVNTEAFF. The CDR3 nucleotides read TGTGCCAGCAGTCCCAGGTTAAAGGTAAACACTGAAGCTTTCTTT.

The chain links TRBV6-1 to TRBJ2-7; no reliable D call. From germline, CDR1 is MNHNS and CDR2 SASEGT. V was trimmed by 0 bases and J by 4 bases, leaving 7 bases between them. This CDR3 spans 13 amino acids. The CDR3 DNA reads TGTGCCAGCAGTGAAGCGACCAGTTACGAGCAGTACTTC. It yields the protein CASSEATSYEQYF.

The chain carries TRBV7-6 and TRBJ2-1, with D unclear. This CDR3 comprises 18 residues. Germline CDR1 and CDR2: SGHVS and FNYEAQ. With 0 bases removed from V and 4 bases from J, the gap between germline ends came to 19 bases. DNA of the CDR3: TGTGCCAGCAGCTTAGCAAGCAGCGCCGCGCTACGGTACAATGAGCAGTTCTTC. Its protein is CASSLASSAALRYNEQFF.

This clone was found once. This rearrangement joins TRBV19 to TRBJ2-2, with 8 positions matching TRBD1. Looked up from germline, CDR1 is LNHDA and CDR2 is SQIVND (reference sequence). The J segment lost 4 bases and the V segment lost 3 bases, leaving 4 bases of the junction unmatched. The CDR3 contains 15 residues. The CDR3 protein is CASSIETGATGELFF. The CDR3 nucleotides are TGTGCCAGTAGTATCGAGACAGGGGCCACCGGGGAGCTGTTTTTT.

This clone was picked up a small number of times. V gene TRBV19 combines with J gene TRBJ1-1; D is unclear. CDR3 length: 13 amino acids. V was pared by 7 bases and J by 1 base, with 10 bases between. Looked up from germline, CDR1 is LNHDA and CDR2 is SQIVND (reference sequence). CDR3 in DNA: TGTGCCAGTACCGGGCGGGGGAACACTGAAGCTTTCTTT. It specifies CASTGRGNTEAFF.

The chain carries TRBV2 and TRBJ1-1; D might be TRBD1 (6 bases). From germline, CDR1 is SNHLY and CDR2 FYNNEI. This CDR3 is built from 14 residues. The germline V and J ends were trimmed by 6 bases and 1 base, with 12 bases remaining between them. CDR3 residues: CASSLAGQNTEAFF. The CDR3 DNA reads TGTGCCAGCAGCCTTGCGGGACAGAACACTGAAGCTTTCTTT.

The V gene is TRBV7-8, the J gene TRBJ2-1; tentative D call: TRBD2 (6 bases). Between the trimmed V and J ends, which lost 5 bases and 4 bases, there was a span of 18 bases. The germline CDR1 and CDR2 sequences are SGHVS and FQNEAQ. This CDR3 is built from 16 residues. This CDR3 reads CASSHPGVAVYNEQFF. The CDR3 nucleotides read TGTGCCAGCAGCCACCCCGGGGTAGCGGTTTACAATGAGCAGTTCTTC.

V and J are TRBV2 and TRBJ2-1, with D uncertain. In germline, CDR1 is SNHLY, CDR2 FYNNEI. The germline V and J ends were trimmed by 8 bases and 4 bases, with 12 bases remaining between them. This CDR3 has 13 amino acids. The CDR3 DNA sequence: TGTGCCAGCGACCCAGACCGATACAATGAGCAGTTCTTC. Translation: CASDPDRYNEQFF.

This chain uses TRBV6-1 with TRBJ2-1; 9 bases are a match to TRBD1. V trimming: 6 bases; J trimming: 5 bases; junction bases outside the gene matches: 5. The CDR3 has 14 residues. The germline V gene encodes CDR1 MNHNS and CDR2 SASEGT. CDR3 coding DNA: TGTGCCAGCAGCCGGGACAGGGACCACAATGAGCAGTTCTTC. Translated: CASSRDRDHNEQFF.

This clone has more than one count but fewer than ten. The rearrangement uses TRBV15 and TRBJ2-7, with D perhaps being TRBD1 or TRBD2 (5 bases each). Trimming removed 2 bases from V and 2 bases from J, with 10 bases in between. CDR1 is LNHNV and CDR2 is YYDKDF in the germline V gene (reference sequence). The CDR3 length is 14 residues. The CDR3 protein is CATSRLGVTYEQYF. In DNA, the CDR3 is TGTGCCACCAGCAGACTGGGGGTCACCTACGAGCAGTACTTC.

The chain employs TRBV4-1 and TRBJ2-1, with D possibly matching TRBD1 (5 bases). The CDR3 contains 13 residues. In germline, CDR1 is MGHRA, CDR2 YSYEKL. Trimming took off 2 bases at V and 4 bases at J, with 6 bases between the two ends. CDR3 protein: CASSQQGYNEQFF. DNA of the CDR3: TGCGCCAGCAGCCAACAGGGTTACAATGAGCAGTTCTTC.

In nucleotides, the CDR3 is TGTGCCAGCAGCTTAGAGACAGGAGACTACGAGCAGTACTTC. Residues: CASSLETGDYEQYF. The V and J genes are TRBV7-9 and TRBJ2-7; perhaps TRBD1 as D (6 bases). CDR1 and CDR2 (germline): SEHNR, FQNEAQ (reference sequence). This CDR3 is 14 amino acids long. The V and J ends lost 1 base and 3 bases respectively, with 10 bases between them. The entire variable domain, with the rest obtained from reference TRBV7-9 and TRBJ2-7, is as follows: DTGVSQNPRHKITKRGQNVTFRCDPISEHNRLYWYRQTLGQGPEFLTYFQNEAQLEKSRLLSDRFSAERPKGSFSTLEIQRTEQGDSAMYLCASSLETGDYEQYFGPGTRLTVT.

The chain recombines TRBV30 with TRBJ1-5; no clear D gene. V lost 2 bases and J 6 bases, leaving 5 bases between the germline ends. The CDR3 covers 11 residues. Germline CDR1 reads GTSNPN; CDR2 reads SVGIG (reference sequence). The CDR3 loop reads CAWSMGQPQHF. The CDR3 region has the DNA TGTGCCTGGAGTATGGGTCAGCCCCAGCATTTT.

This clone has just a few counts. J is TRBJ1-5 and V is TRBV1. TRBV1 is a documented pseudogene. CDR3 length: 16 amino acids. Written as DNA, the CDR3 is TGCACCAGCAGCCAAAGGGCGGCTTATAGCAATCAGCCCCAGCATTTT. It codes for CTSSQRAAYSNQPQHF.

V gene TRBV6-5 combines with J gene TRBJ1-4, with unresolved D. Looked up from germline, CDR1 is MNHEY and CDR2 is SVGAGI. The CDR3 has 14 amino acids. Trimming cost V 3 bases and J 8 bases, with 13 bases left between them. The CDR3 loop is CASSYSTQSEKLFF. In DNA form, the CDR3 reads TGTGCCAGCAGTTATAGCACGCAATCGGAAAAACTGTTTTTT.

The chain joins TRBV28 to TRBJ1-1; D unresolved. V was pared by 2 bases and J by 1 base, with 5 bases between. Germline values: CDR1 MDHEN, CDR2 SYDVKM. The CDR3 consists of 13 residues. CDR3 in amino acids: CASSLGPNTEAFF. CDR3 in DNA: TGTGCCAGCAGTTTAGGCCCGAACACTGAAGCTTTCTTT. Variable domain in full (rest from reference TRBV28 and TRBJ1-1): DVKVTQSSRYLVKRTGEKVFLECVQDMDHENMFWYRQDPGLGLRLIYFSYDVKMKEKGDIPEGYSVSREKKERFSLILESASTNQTSMYLCASSLGPNTEAFFGQGTRLTVV.

The V and J genes are TRBV5-5 and TRBJ2-3; the match to TRBD1 covers 11 bases. Germline V lookup: CDR1 SGHKS, CDR2 YYEKEE (reference sequence). CDR3 length: 15 amino acids. The trim removed 4 bases at V and 6 bases at J, leaving 7 bases unmatched. The CDR3 is CASSAGDRGRDTQYF. The CDR3 nucleotides are TGTGCCAGCAGCGCCGGGGACAGGGGGAGGGATACGCAGTATTTT.

The sample holds a few counts of this clone. The V and J genes are TRBV30 and TRBJ1-2; 8 bases match TRBD1. This CDR3 is built from 15 residues. With 8 bases clipped from V and 2 bases from J, the junction kept 13 bases outside the gene matches. CDR1 and CDR2 from the germline V gene are GTSNPN and SVGIG (reference sequence). Written as DNA, the CDR3 is TGTGCCGGGTCCCCGGGATGGACAGGGAACTATGGCTACACCTTC. It is translated as CAGSPGWTGNYGYTF.